What follows are 21 T cell receptor beta chains derived from one specimen sequenced in a study of cytotoxic CD8 clonotypes in ibrutinib-treated CLL. Profiled with immunoSEQ multiplex PCR; TCRdb holds only in-frame clones, not every one. This table holds some 130,000 clones, 76% found once. The sample was PBMCs, taken after 24 months of ibrutinib treatment. These receptors came from a human donor with chronic lymphocytic leukemia.

The rearrangement joins TRBV5-4 to TRBJ2-5; the D is unclear. The CDR3 totals 15 residues. Trimming took off 2 bases at V and 0 bases at J, with 11 bases between the two ends. Germline values: CDR1 SGHNT, CDR2 YYREEE (reference sequence). Here the CDR3 reads CASSFPTWYQETQYF. In DNA, the CDR3 is TGTGCCAGCAGCTTCCCCACTTGGTACCAAGAGACCCAGTACTTC.

The V call is TRBV29-1, the J call TRBJ2-3, with D tentatively TRBD1 (6 bases). This CDR3 has 16 residues. From germline, CDR1 is SQVTM and CDR2 ANQGSEA. The V end was cut by 6 bases, the J end by 3 bases, with 22 bases between. In DNA, the CDR3 is TGCAGCGTAGACCGGGACCCCAGGGGTGGGACAGATACGCAGTATTTT. Protein product: CSVDRDPRGGTDTQYF.

The V gene is TRBV5-1, the J gene TRBJ1-1, with no clear D. CDR1 and CDR2 (germline): SGHRS, YFSETQ. CDR3 length: 14 residues. The V and J ends lost 4 bases and 3 bases respectively, with 13 bases between them. The CDR3 bases are TGCGCCAGCAGCCCCGGCCCGGGGTACACTGAAGCTTTCTTT. It yields the protein CASSPGPGYTEAFF.

This clone was seen once. The chain carries TRBV14 and TRBJ2-3; 12 bases line up with TRBD2. CDR3 size: 16 residues. Trimming at V came to 1 base and at J to 7 bases, leaving 6 bases not matched to a gene. Germline loops: CDR1 SGHDN, CDR2 FVKESK. CDR3 protein: CASSQAGLAGRYTQYF. DNA for the CDR3: TGTGCCAGCAGCCAAGCCGGACTAGCGGGAAGGTATACGCAGTATTTT.

For the CDR3, the DNA is TGTGCCACCAGCAGAGGGGGAGCCGGGAACACTGAAGCTTTCTTT. This codes for CATSRGGAGNTEAFF. The rearrangement links TRBV15 to TRBJ1-1; D is unresolved. The V gene's germline CDR1 is LNHNV and CDR2 YYDKDF (reference sequence). With 1 base removed from V and 1 base from J, the gap between germline ends came to 10 bases. The CDR3 covers 15 residues.

The rearrangement uses TRBV11-2 and TRBJ1-4; D is ambiguous. Trimming took 4 bases from V and 7 from J, leaving 7 bases between them. From germline, CDR1 is SGHAT and CDR2 FQNNGV. The CDR3 consists of 12 residues. CDR3 coding DNA: TGTGCCAGCAGCTCGGGTGCTGAAAAACTGTTTTTT. Protein: CASSSGAEKLFF.

This clone was observed a handful of times. V is TRBV2 and J is TRBJ1-2, with D uncertain. V lost 4 bases and J lost 5, with 11 bases in between. Looked up from germline, CDR1 is SNHLY and CDR2 is FYNNEI. This CDR3 contains 13 residues. The CDR3 sequence is CASSGLTGYGYTF. As DNA, the CDR3 is TGTGCCAGCAGTGGGTTGACGGGGTATGGCTACACCTTC.

The rearrangement joins TRBV10-3 to TRBJ2-1, with TRBD1 matching 10 bases. The CDR3 totals 14 residues. Germline V gene lookup returns CDR1 ENHRY and CDR2 SYGVKD. Losses at the gene ends were 11 bases for V and 10 bases for J; bases not matched to a gene: 14. CDR3: CAAQRGTGVVEQFF. In DNA, the CDR3 is TGTGCCGCCCAACGGGGGACAGGGGTGGTAGAGCAGTTCTTC.

This chain links TRBV28 with TRBJ2-6; no definite D call. Per germline, CDR1 MDHEN and CDR2 SYDVKM. The V gene lost 3 bases and the J gene lost 1 base, with 4 bases spanning the gap. The CDR3 is 14 residues long. CDR3 sequence reads: CASSLGSGANVLTF. DNA for the CDR3: TGTGCCAGCAGTTTGGGTTCTGGGGCCAACGTCCTGACTTTC.

The rearrangement joins TRBV7-2 to TRBJ1-3; possibly TRBD1 for D (6 bases). Germline loops: CDR1 SGHTA, CDR2 FQGNSA. V was pared by 5 bases and J by 4 bases, with 12 bases between. The CDR3 contains 14 residues. CDR3 sequence: CASSPLGGGNTIYF. The CDR3 DNA reads TGTGCCAGCAGCCCCCTCGGGGGCGGAAACACCATATATTTT.

This chain links TRBV11-2 with TRBJ2-5, with D hard to call. Per the germline V gene, CDR1 is SGHAT and CDR2 is FQNNGV. The V gene lost 1 base and the J gene lost 0 bases, with 9 bases spanning the gap. The CDR3 runs 15 residues. The CDR3 coding sequence is TGTGCCAGCAGCTTAGGGTTCCCCAACCAAGAGACCCAGTACTTC. The encoded protein is CASSLGFPNQETQYF. The variable domain in full, with the rest retrieved from reference TRBV11-2 and TRBJ2-5, is EAGVAQSPRYKIIEKRQSVAFWCNPISGHATLYWYQQILGQGPKLLIQFQNNGVVDDSQLPKDRFSAERLKGVDSTLKIQPAKLEDSAVYLCASSLGFPNQETQYFGPGTRLLVL.

The rearrangement links TRBV10-3 to TRBJ2-1; no firm D call. Germline CDR1 and CDR2: ENHRY and SYGVKD. The CDR3 has 11 amino acids. Trimming shortened V by 2 bases and J by 10 bases, and 6 bases separated the two germline ends. CDR3 coding DNA: TGTGCCATCAGTGAGGGTGACGAGCAGTTCTTC. Residues: CAISEGDEQFF.

The genes are TRBV6-5 and TRBJ2-7; 8 nucleotides line up with TRBD1. V gave up 5 bases and J gave up 3 bases; unmatched junction bases: 9. CDR1 is MNHEY and CDR2 is SVGAGI in the germline V gene. The CDR3 runs to 15 residues. CDR3 coding DNA: TGTGCCAGCAGTCGATCCGGGACAGGAGTCTACGAGCAGTACTTC. Translating gives CASSRSGTGVYEQYF.

The V and J genes are TRBV27 and TRBJ1-5, with TRBD1 matching over 10 bases. Looked up from germline, CDR1 is MNHEY and CDR2 is SMNVEV (reference sequence). Trimming cost V 6 bases and J 2 bases; bases outside gene matches: 16. There are 19 residues in the CDR3. The CDR3 region is CASRSHRPGQGTGNQPQHF. In DNA, the CDR3 is TGTGCCAGCAGAAGTCACCGACCGGGACAGGGGACAGGCAATCAGCCCCAGCATTTT.

The V call is TRBV7-9, the J call TRBJ2-7, with TRBD2 matching over 7 bases. The CDR3 totals 14 residues. J gave up 0 bases and V 3 bases, and 2 bases lay outside the gene matches. Germline assignment: CDR1 SEHNR and CDR2 FQNEAQ (reference sequence). The CDR3: CASSFRDYSYEQYF. The CDR3 region has the DNA TGTGCCAGCAGCTTCCGGGACTACTCCTACGAGCAGTACTTC.

The chain couples TRBV7-6 to TRBJ2-7; tentatively, D is TRBD1 or TRBD2 (6 bases each). Per the germline V gene, CDR1 is SGHVS and CDR2 is FNYEAQ. The CDR3 runs to 15 residues. Trimming pared 1 base from V and 0 bases from J, leaving 10 bases between. The CDR3 loop is CASSLGGAPSYEQYF. CDR3 sequence (DNA): TGTGCCAGCAGCTTAGGGGGGGCTCCCTCCTACGAGCAGTACTTC.

Concerning this clone: This sample includes further DNA sequences coding for the same CDR3. This chain links TRBV5-1 with TRBJ2-7, with no clear D. Trimming removed 6 bases at V and 3 bases at J, with 7 bases between. The CDR3 consists of 11 residues. Germline V gene sequence: CDR1 SGHRS, CDR2 YFSETQ. CDR3 residues: CASKGLYEQYF. Written as DNA, the CDR3 is TGCGCCAGCAAAGGGCTCTACGAGCAGTACTTC. The full variable domain, rest sourced from reference TRBV5-1 and TRBJ2-7, is KAGVTQTPRYLIKTRGQQVTLSCSPISGHRSVSWYQQTPGQGLQFLFEYFSETQRNKGNFPGRFSGRQFSNSRSEMNVSTLELGDSALYLCASKGLYEQYFGPGTRLTVT.

This chain links TRBV6-1 with TRBJ2-5; D might be TRBD2 (6 bases). The CDR3 consists of 13 residues. Between the trimmed V and J ends, which lost 7 bases and 5 bases, there was a span of 14 bases. From germline, CDR1 is MNHNS and CDR2 SASEGT. The CDR3 region has the DNA TGTGCCAGCACCCGGGACTCCCGGGAGACCCAGTACTTC. Amino acid sequence: CASTRDSRETQYF.

CDR3 DNA sequence: TGCGCCAGCAGCCCCAGGGGCCGCGGGGAGACCCAGTACTTC. Translated, it gives CASSPRGRGETQYF. The genes are TRBV5-1 and TRBJ2-5; D possibly corresponds to TRBD1 (6 bases). The CDR3 extends over 14 amino acids. The germline V gene encodes CDR1 SGHRS and CDR2 YFSETQ. Between the trimmed V and J ends, which lost 4 bases and 5 bases, there was a span of 15 bases.

The table lists this clone with a count of one. The chain is built from TRBV21-1 and TRBJ2-3; the table gives TRBD2 as D, unverified against the DNA. TRBV21-1 is a pseudogene segment. This CDR3 is built from 18 residues. CDR3 amino acids: CASSKSLWREGRGDTQYF. CDR3 DNA: TGTGCCAGCAGCAAGTCCCTCTGGCGGGAGGGGAGGGGGGATACGCAGTATTTT.

The rearrangement links TRBV29-1 to TRBJ2-2; the D gene is possibly TRBD1 (5 bases). V lost 5 bases and J 6 bases, leaving 10 bases between the germline ends. The CDR3 is made up of 12 amino acids. Germline V gene data show CDR1 as SQVTM and CDR2 as ANQGSEA. The CDR3 sequence is CSVRTPPGELFF. The CDR3 region has the DNA TGCAGCGTTCGGACACCGCCCGGGGAGCTGTTTTTT.